Below are 15 T cell receptor beta chains sequenced from a single sample in a study of blood T cell repertoires in COVID-19. Only in-frame clones appear in the TCRdb table, and some are missing; sequencing was by immunoSEQ multiplex PCR. The sample includes 81,000 or so clones, approximately 85% of them seen just once. Sequencing input: peripheral blood. The source of these receptors is a man in his forties or fifties with COVID-19, enrolled during active disease.

The V call is TRBV20-1, the J call TRBJ2-1; 9 nucleotides match TRBD2. The CDR3 contains 11 residues. V was pared by 5 bases and J by 14 bases, with 7 bases of the junction left unmatched. Per germline, CDR1 DFQATT and CDR2 SNEGSKA (reference sequence). The CDR3: CSAAREGREFF. The CDR3 region has the DNA TGCAGTGCTGCGCGGGAGGGCCGTGAGTTCTTC.

The chain uses TRBV27 and TRBJ1-4; D possibly corresponds to TRBD1 (5 bases). With 3 bases removed from V and 15 bases from J, the gap between germline ends came to 14 bases. Germline V gene lookup returns CDR1 MNHEY and CDR2 SMNVEV (reference sequence). The CDR3 contains 12 residues. CDR3 sequence: CASSLEGGEVFF. The CDR3, as DNA: TGTGCCAGCAGTTTGGAGGGAGGGGAGGTGTTTTTT.

The rearrangement links TRBV18 to TRBJ1-5, with 8 bases matching TRBD1. Looked up from germline, CDR1 is KGHSH and CDR2 is LQKENI. The CDR3 length is 15 residues. With V trimmed by 5 bases and J by 4 bases, 7 bases remained unmatched. The CDR3 DNA reads as TGTGCCAGCTCATCTAGACAGGGGTTAAATCAGCCCCAGCATTTT. Its protein product is CASSSRQGLNQPQHF.

The chain employs TRBV19 and TRBJ2-3, with D perhaps TRBD2 (6 bases). The CDR3 totals 15 residues. Trimming took 0 bases from V and 5 from J, leaving 12 bases between them. In germline, CDR1 is LNHDA, CDR2 SQIVND (reference sequence). The CDR3 nucleotides read TGTGCCAGTAGTATAGATGTGACGGGAGTAGATACGCAGTATTTT. Translated: CASSIDVTGVDTQYF.

J is TRBJ2-5 and V is TRBV28; TRBD1 agrees at 7 bases. This CDR3 comprises 12 residues. Trimming at V came to 8 bases and at J to 5 bases, leaving 5 bases not matched to a gene. Germline-derived CDR1 and CDR2 are MDHEN and SYDVKM. Here the CDR3 DNA reads TGTGCCAGCGGGACAGCCTGGGAGACCCAGTACTTC. Amino acids: CASGTAWETQYF.

The V gene is TRBV19, the J gene TRBJ1-1, with 7 bases lining up with TRBD1. The CDR3 has 13 amino acids. The trim removed 6 bases at V and 11 bases at J, leaving 12 bases unmatched. Germline-derived CDR1 and CDR2 are LNHDA and SQIVND (reference sequence). CDR3 nucleotide sequence: TGTGCCAGTAGCCGCGAAGGGGGCGCGAGGGCTTTCTTT. Translation: CASSREGGARAFF.

V and J are TRBV7-9 and TRBJ1-1, with 9 bases matching TRBD1. The CDR3 has 14 amino acids. Germline V gene data show CDR1 as SEHNR and CDR2 as FQNEAQ (reference sequence). Trimming at V came to 5 bases and at J to 4 bases, leaving 5 bases not matched to a gene. The CDR3 DNA follows: TGTGCCAGCAGCCTGACAGGGGGTTTCACTGAAGCTTTCTTT. Residues: CASSLTGGFTEAFF.

This clone was counted a few times. The chain couples TRBV7-2 to TRBJ1-1, with TRBD1 as a possible D gene (5 bases). The germline CDR1 and CDR2 sequences are SGHTA and FQGNSA. The length of the CDR3 is 16 residues. V lost 3 bases to trimming and J lost 0 bases, with 14 bases between them. In DNA, the CDR3 is TGTGCCAGCAGCTTCGGGACTAACCTTCTGAACACTGAAGCTTTCTTT. It translates to CASSFGTNLLNTEAFF.

V usage is TRBV5-1 and J usage is TRBJ2-5; 10 nucleotides match TRBD1. V dropped 4 bases and J dropped 6; count of bases not matched to a gene: 6. The CDR3 runs 14 residues. Germline V gives CDR1 SGHRS, CDR2 YFSETQ. The CDR3 sequence: CASSLRDRGQTQYF. CDR3 in DNA: TGCGCCAGCAGCCTCCGGGACAGGGGCCAGACCCAGTACTTC.

The chain has TRBV7-8 and TRBJ2-5; 9 nucleotides match TRBD1. The germline V gene has CDR1 SGHVS and CDR2 FQNEAQ. The trim removed 5 bases at V and 5 bases at J, leaving 9 bases unmatched. This CDR3 is 15 amino acids long. The CDR3 reads CASSEGDRVSETQYF. CDR3 DNA: TGTGCCAGCAGCGAAGGGGACAGGGTATCGGAGACCCAGTACTTC.

The chain uses TRBV7-9 and TRBJ2-2; no reliable D call. The CDR3 has 12 residues. The germline V and J ends were trimmed by 8 bases and 6 bases, with 10 bases remaining between them. Germline assignment: CDR1 SEHNR and CDR2 FQNEAQ (reference sequence). CDR3 DNA sequence: TGTGCCAGCTATGTTAAGCCCGGGGAGCTGTTTTTT. Translating it yields CASYVKPGELFF.

V and J are TRBV6-2 or TRBV6-3 and TRBJ1-1, with D perhaps matching TRBD1 (6 bases). Trimming took 6 bases from V and 0 from J, leaving 11 bases between them. The CDR3 contains 14 residues. Germline V gene data show CDR1 as MNHEY and CDR2 as SVGEGT. The CDR3 DNA reads as TGTGCCAGCAGCAAAGGGACACTGAACACTGAAGCTTTCTTT. The encoded protein is CASSKGTLNTEAFF.

The CDR3: CASSSLLLAGRETQYF. Here the CDR3 DNA reads TGTGCCAGCAGTTCACTCCTTCTGGCAGGGCGGGAGACCCAGTACTTC. V gene TRBV6-5 combines with J gene TRBJ2-5; a weak D match, TRBD1 (5 bases). Germline-derived CDR1 and CDR2 are MNHEY and SVGAGI. The V and J ends lost 4 bases and 5 bases respectively, with 20 bases between them. The CDR3 runs to 16 residues.

This clone appeared once. The CDR3 nucleotides read TGTGCCATCAGCGAACAGGGGTATGGAAACACCATATATTTT. Protein sequence: CAISEQGYGNTIYF. The V call is TRBV10-3, the J call TRBJ1-3, with TRBD1 matching over 7 bases. There are 14 residues in the CDR3. Unmatched junction bases numbered 5, after V lost 6 bases and J lost 3 bases. The germline CDR1 and CDR2 sequences are ENHRY and SYGVKD.

The chain uses TRBV7-9 and TRBJ1-1, with TRBD1 matching 7 bases. CDR1 is SEHNR, CDR2 FQNEAQ, per germline (reference sequence). The CDR3 is 16 residues long. V gave up 3 bases and J gave up 4 bases; unmatched junction bases: 11. The CDR3 spells CASSFHRGVGSTEAFF. CDR3 bases: TGTGCCAGCAGCTTCCACAGGGGCGTCGGGAGCACTGAAGCTTTCTTT.